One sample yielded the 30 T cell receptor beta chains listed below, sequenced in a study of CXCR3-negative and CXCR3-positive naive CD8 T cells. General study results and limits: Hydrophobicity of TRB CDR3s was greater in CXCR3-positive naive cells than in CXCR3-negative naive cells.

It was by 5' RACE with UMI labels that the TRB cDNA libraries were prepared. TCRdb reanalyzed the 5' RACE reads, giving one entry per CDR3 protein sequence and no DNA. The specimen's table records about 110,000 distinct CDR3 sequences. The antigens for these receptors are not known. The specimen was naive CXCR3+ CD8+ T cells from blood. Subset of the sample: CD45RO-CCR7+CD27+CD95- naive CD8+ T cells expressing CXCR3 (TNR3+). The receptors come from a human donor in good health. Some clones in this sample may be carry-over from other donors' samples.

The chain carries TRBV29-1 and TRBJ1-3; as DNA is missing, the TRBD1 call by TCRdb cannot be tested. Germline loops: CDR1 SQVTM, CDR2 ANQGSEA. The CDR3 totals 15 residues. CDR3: CSVDGDVSSGNTIYF.

The CDR3 is CASSFGTGYEQYF. The chain has TRBV5-1 and TRBJ2-7; TCRdb gives TRBD1 as the D gene, but with no DNA this cannot be confirmed. The CDR3 has 13 amino acids. Germline V gene sequence: CDR1 SGHRS, CDR2 YFSETQ.

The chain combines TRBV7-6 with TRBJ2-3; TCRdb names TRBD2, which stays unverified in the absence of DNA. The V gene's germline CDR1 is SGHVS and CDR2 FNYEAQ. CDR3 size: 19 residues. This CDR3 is CASSPRRPTSGGRDGTQYF.

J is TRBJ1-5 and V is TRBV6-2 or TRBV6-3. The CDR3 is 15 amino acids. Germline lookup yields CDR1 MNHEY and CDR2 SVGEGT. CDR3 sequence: CASSLYEFSNQPQHF.

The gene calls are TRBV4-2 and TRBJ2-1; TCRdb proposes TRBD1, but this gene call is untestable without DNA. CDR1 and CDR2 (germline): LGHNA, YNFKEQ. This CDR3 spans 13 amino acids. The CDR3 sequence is CASRPQGDDEQFF.

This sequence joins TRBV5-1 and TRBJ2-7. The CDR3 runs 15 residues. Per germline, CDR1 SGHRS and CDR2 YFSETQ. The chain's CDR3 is CASSLKDFNSYEQYF.

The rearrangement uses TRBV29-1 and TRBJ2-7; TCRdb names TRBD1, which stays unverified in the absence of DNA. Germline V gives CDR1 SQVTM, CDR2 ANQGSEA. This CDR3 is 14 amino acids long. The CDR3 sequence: CSVQGQGAPYEQYF.

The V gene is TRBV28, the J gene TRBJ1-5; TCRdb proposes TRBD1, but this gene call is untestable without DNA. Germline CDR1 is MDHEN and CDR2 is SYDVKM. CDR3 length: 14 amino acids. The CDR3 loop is CASSSREWNQPQHF.

The CDR3 sequence is CSVDAGTAFTGELFF. This sequence joins TRBV29-1 and TRBJ2-2; absent DNA, TCRdb's TRBD1 call cannot be checked. This CDR3 spans 15 amino acids. Germline-derived CDR1 and CDR2 are SQVTM and ANQGSEA.

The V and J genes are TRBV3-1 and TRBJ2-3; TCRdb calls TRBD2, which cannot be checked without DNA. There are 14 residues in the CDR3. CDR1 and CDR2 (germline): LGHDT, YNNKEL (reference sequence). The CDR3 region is CASSPLPGTDTQYF.

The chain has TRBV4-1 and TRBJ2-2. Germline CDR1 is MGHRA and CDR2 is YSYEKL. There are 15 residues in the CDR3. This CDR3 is CASSPRNANTGELFF.

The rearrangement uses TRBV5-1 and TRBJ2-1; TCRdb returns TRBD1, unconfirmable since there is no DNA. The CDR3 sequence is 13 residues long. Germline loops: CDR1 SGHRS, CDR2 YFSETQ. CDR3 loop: CASSPGTAYEQFF.

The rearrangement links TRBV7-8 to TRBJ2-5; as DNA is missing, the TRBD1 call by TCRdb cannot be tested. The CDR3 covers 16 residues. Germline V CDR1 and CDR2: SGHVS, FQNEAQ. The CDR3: CASSLHAGGVQETQYF. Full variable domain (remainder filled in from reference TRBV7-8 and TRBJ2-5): GAGVSQSPRYKVAKRGQDVALRCDPISGHVSLFWYQQALGQGPEFLTYFQNEAQLDKSGLPSDRFFAERPEGSVSTLKIQRTQQEDSAVYLCASSLHAGGVQETQYFGPGTRLLVL.

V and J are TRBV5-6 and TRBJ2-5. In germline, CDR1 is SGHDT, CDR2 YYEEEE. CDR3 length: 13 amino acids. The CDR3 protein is CASSRRTEETQYF.

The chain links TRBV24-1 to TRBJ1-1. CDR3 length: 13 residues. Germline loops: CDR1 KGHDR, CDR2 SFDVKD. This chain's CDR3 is CATVNADGTEAFF.

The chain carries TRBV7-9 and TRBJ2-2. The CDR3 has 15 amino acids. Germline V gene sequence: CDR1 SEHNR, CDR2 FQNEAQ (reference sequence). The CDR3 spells CASSPSGANTGELFF.

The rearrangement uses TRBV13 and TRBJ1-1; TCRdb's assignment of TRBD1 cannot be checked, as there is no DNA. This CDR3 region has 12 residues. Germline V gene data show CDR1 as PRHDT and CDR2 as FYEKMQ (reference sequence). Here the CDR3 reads CASSLRGVEAFF. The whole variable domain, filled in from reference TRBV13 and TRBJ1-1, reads AAGVIQSPRHLIKEKRETATLKCYPIPRHDTVYWYQQGPGQDPQFLISFYEKMQSDKGSIPDRFSAQQFSDYHSELNMSSLELGDSALYFCASSLRGVEAFFGQGTRLTVV.

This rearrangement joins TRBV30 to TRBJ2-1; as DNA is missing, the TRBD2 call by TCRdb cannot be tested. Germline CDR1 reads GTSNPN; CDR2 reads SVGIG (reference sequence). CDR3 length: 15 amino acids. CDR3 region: CAWSVGLAVYNEQFF.

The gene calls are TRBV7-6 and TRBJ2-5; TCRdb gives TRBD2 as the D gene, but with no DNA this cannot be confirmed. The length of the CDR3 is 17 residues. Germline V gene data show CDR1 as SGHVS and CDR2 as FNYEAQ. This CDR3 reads CASSARGAGGYQETQYF.

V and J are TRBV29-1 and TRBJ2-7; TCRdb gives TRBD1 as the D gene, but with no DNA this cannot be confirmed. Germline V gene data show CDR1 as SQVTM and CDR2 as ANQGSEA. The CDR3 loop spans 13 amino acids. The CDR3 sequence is CSVTWDSSYEQYF.

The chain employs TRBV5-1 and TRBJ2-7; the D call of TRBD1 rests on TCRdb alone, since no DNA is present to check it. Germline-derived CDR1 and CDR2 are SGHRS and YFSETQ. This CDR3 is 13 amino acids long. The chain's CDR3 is CASSHGTAYEQYF. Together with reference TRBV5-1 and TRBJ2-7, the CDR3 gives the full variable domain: KAGVTQTPRYLIKTRGQQVTLSCSPISGHRSVSWYQQTPGQGLQFLFEYFSETQRNKGNFPGRFSGRQFSNSRSEMNVSTLELGDSALYLCASSHGTAYEQYFGPGTRLTVT.

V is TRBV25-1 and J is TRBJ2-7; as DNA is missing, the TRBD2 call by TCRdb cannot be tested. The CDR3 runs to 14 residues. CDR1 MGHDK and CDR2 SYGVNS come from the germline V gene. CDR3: CASSPNHGTNEQYF.

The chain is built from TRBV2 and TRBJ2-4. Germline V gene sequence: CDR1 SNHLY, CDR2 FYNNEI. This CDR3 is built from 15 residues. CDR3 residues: CASSGKTGPKNIQYF.

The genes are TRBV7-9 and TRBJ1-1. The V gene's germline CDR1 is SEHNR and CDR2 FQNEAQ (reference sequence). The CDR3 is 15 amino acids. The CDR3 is CASSLEIGRNTEAFF.

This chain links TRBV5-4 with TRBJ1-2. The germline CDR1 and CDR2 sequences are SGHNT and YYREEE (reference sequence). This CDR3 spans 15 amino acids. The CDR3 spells CASRLDGGLNYGYTF.

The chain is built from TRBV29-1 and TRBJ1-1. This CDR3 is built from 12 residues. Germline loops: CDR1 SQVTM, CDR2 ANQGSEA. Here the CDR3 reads CSVEGNPGEAFF. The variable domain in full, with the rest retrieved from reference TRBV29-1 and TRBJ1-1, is SAVISQKPSRDICQRGTSLTIQCQVDSQVTMMFWYRQQPGQSLTLIATANQGSEATYESGFVIDKFPISRPNLTFSTLTVSNMSPEDSSIYLCSVEGNPGEAFFGQGTRLTVV.

This CDR3 reads CASSSGVRDSPLHF. The rearrangement joins TRBV7-3 to TRBJ1-6; TCRdb returns TRBD1, unconfirmable since there is no DNA. Germline CDR1 and CDR2: SGHTA and FQGTGA. The CDR3 totals 14 residues.

This CDR3 reads CASSLGALGTGASGNTIYF. The chain employs TRBV5-1 and TRBJ1-3; TCRdb returns TRBD1, unconfirmable since there is no DNA. CDR3 size: 19 residues. In germline, CDR1 is SGHRS, CDR2 YFSETQ.

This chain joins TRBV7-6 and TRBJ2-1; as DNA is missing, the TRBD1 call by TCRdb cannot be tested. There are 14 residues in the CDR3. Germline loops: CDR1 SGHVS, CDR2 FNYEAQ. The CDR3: CASSPRTGSNEQFF.

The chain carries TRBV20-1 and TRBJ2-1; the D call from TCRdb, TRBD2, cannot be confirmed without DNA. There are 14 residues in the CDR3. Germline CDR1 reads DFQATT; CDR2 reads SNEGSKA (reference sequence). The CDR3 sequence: CSARTSGYWDEQFF.